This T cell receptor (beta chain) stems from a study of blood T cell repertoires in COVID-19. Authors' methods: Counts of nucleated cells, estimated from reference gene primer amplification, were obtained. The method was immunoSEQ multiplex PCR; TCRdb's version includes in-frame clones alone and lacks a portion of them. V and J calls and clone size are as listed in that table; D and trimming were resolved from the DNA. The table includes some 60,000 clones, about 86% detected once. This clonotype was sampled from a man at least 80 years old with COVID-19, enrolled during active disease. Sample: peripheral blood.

DNA of the CDR3: TGCAGCGTTGAAGACAGGATTTTGGTGGAAGCTTTCTTT. It translates to CSVEDRILVEAFF. V is TRBV29-1 and J is TRBJ1-1; D gene unclear. Trimming cost V 0 bases and J 8 bases, with 13 bases left between them. Germline V CDR1 and CDR2: SQVTM, ANQGSEA. This CDR3 has 13 amino acids. Filled out from reference TRBV29-1 and TRBJ1-1, the complete variable domain reads SAVISQKPSRDICQRGTSLTIQCQVDSQVTMMFWYRQQPGQSLTLIATANQGSEATYESGFVIDKFPISRPNLTFSTLTVSNMSPEDSSIYLCSVEDRILVEAFFGQGTRLTVV.